A single sample is the source of the 31 T cell receptor beta chains below, sequenced in a study of T cell responses to AZD1222 COVID-19 vaccine. Profiled with immunoSEQ multiplex PCR; TCRdb holds only in-frame clones, not every one. Among roughly 180,000 clones listed, approximately 90% were seen once. The sequenced sample was peripheral blood, obtained 28 days after the second AZD1222 dose. The receptors derive from an adult who received the AZD1222 COVID-19 vaccine.

The rearrangement joins TRBV3-1 (or the pseudogene TRBV3-2) to TRBJ1-2; D uncertain. Looked up from germline, CDR1 is LGHDT and CDR2 is YNNKEL (reference sequence). The CDR3 spans 13 residues. Trimming removed 4 bases at V and 4 bases at J, with 10 bases between. The CDR3, as DNA: TGTGCCAGCAGCCCAGGTTCTACCTATGGCTACACCTTC. This sequence encodes CASSPGSTYGYTF.

This sequence joins TRBV30 and TRBJ1-1, with 8 bases aligning to TRBD1. The CDR3 is 13 amino acids. Germline V CDR1 and CDR2: GTSNPN, SVGIG (reference sequence). The J segment lost 8 bases and the V segment lost 1 base, leaving 6 bases of the junction unmatched. CDR3 amino acids: CAWSAQGALEAFF. The CDR3 DNA sequence: TGTGCCTGGAGTGCGCAGGGGGCGCTCGAAGCTTTCTTT.

The rearrangement links TRBV6-5 to TRBJ2-7; D possibly corresponds to TRBD2 (7 bases). V lost 0 bases and J 3 bases, leaving 15 bases between the germline ends. From germline, CDR1 is MNHEY and CDR2 SVGAGI. This CDR3 contains 16 residues. The CDR3 DNA follows: TGTGCCAGCAGTTACTCATCGGGGGGCGGAAACTACGAGCAGTACTTC. Its translation: CASSYSSGGGNYEQYF.

The J gene is TRBJ2-3, the V gene TRBV6-5; D gene uncertain. The V end was cut by 8 bases, the J end by 0 bases, with 12 bases between. Germline CDR1 reads MNHEY; CDR2 reads SVGAGI. The CDR3 consists of 14 residues. This CDR3 reads CASGFPSSTDTQYF. The CDR3 region has the DNA TGTGCCAGCGGTTTTCCTTCTAGCACAGATACGCAGTATTTT.

The chain employs TRBV29-1 and TRBJ1-2; tentatively, D is TRBD1 (6 bases). The CDR3 totals 11 residues. Germline lookup yields CDR1 SQVTM and CDR2 ANQGSEA. Here the CDR3 reads CMTRGADGYTF. In DNA, the CDR3 is TGCATGACGAGGGGGGCAGATGGCTACACCTTC.

This chain links TRBV20-1 with TRBJ2-7, with D perhaps TRBD2 (5 bases). Germline values: CDR1 DFQATT, CDR2 SNEGSKA (reference sequence). The length of the CDR3 is 11 residues. V lost 6 bases, J lost 0 bases, and 6 bases lay in between. The CDR3 nucleotides are TGCAGTGCCCTAGCCTCCTACGAGCAGTACTTC. It is translated as CSALASYEQYF.

This sequence joins TRBV7-2 and TRBJ1-2; D not resolved. The CDR3 runs to 13 residues. V dropped 2 bases and J dropped 3 bases, with 7 bases sitting between them. The germline V gene has CDR1 SGHTA and CDR2 FQGNSA. The CDR3 sequence: CASSLRPDYGYTF. The CDR3 region has the DNA TGTGCCAGCAGCTTACGCCCAGACTATGGCTACACCTTC.

V and J are TRBV30 and TRBJ2-7; D remains unclear. Germline lookup yields CDR1 GTSNPN and CDR2 SVGIG (reference sequence). The CDR3 covers 12 residues. V gave up 4 bases and J gave up 0 bases, with 7 bases separating them. The CDR3 bases are TGTGCCTGGAAGTCAGACTCCTACGAGCAGTACTTC. It encodes CAWKSDSYEQYF.

This clone appeared once. The chain uses TRBV5-1 and TRBJ1-4; 9 bases match TRBD1. CDR3 length: 15 residues. The junction had 8 bases not matched to a gene; V was cut back by 4 bases and J by 7 bases. Germline-derived CDR1 and CDR2 are SGHRS and YFSETQ. The CDR3 sequence is CASSRTGGEGEKLFF. The CDR3 DNA sequence: TGCGCCAGCAGCCGAACAGGGGGCGAAGGTGAAAAACTGTTTTTT. The complete variable domain, with remaining parts taken from reference TRBV5-1 and TRBJ1-4, reads KAGVTQTPRYLIKTRGQQVTLSCSPISGHRSVSWYQQTPGQGLQFLFEYFSETQRNKGNFPGRFSGRQFSNSRSEMNVSTLELGDSALYLCASSRTGGEGEKLFFGSGTQLSVL.

The genes are TRBV5-6 and TRBJ2-7; D call uncertain. CDR1 and CDR2 from the germline V gene are SGHDT and YYEEEE. The CDR3 has 12 residues. The V gene lost 0 bases and the J gene lost 7 bases, with 8 bases spanning the gap. CDR3 sequence (DNA): TGTGCCAGCAGCTTGGGGATGGGGGAGCAGTACTTC. This gives the protein CASSLGMGEQYF.

The J gene is TRBJ1-2, the V gene TRBV15; D ambiguous. CDR3 size: 16 residues. V was shortened by 3 bases and J by 4 bases, with 18 bases between the two germline ends. CDR1 and CDR2 (germline): LNHNV, YYDKDF (reference sequence). CDR3 residues: CATSRGESRSAYGYTF. The DNA of the CDR3 is TGTGCCACCAGCAGGGGTGAGAGCAGGTCCGCCTATGGCTACACCTTC.

V is TRBV6-2 or TRBV6-3 and J is TRBJ2-2; 8 positions agree with TRBD2. The CDR3 has 17 residues. The germline CDR1 and CDR2 sequences are MNHEY and SVGEGT. Trimming cost V 0 bases and J 1 base; bases outside gene matches: 4. CDR3 residues: CASSYSITSGNTGELFF. The CDR3 nucleotides are TGTGCCAGCAGTTACTCAATAACTAGCGGGAACACCGGGGAGCTGTTTTTT.

V is TRBV19 and J is TRBJ1-2; tentatively, D is TRBD1 (6 bases). V was cut by 6 bases and J by 2 bases, with 13 bases left in between. The germline V gene has CDR1 LNHDA and CDR2 SQIVND (reference sequence). The length of the CDR3 is 14 residues. CDR3 coding DNA: TGTGCCAGTAGACATCAGGGGCCCAACTATGGCTACACCTTC. It translates to CASRHQGPNYGYTF.

The chain is built from TRBV6-5 and TRBJ2-1, with TRBD1 matching over 8 bases. Germline V gene lookup returns CDR1 MNHEY and CDR2 SVGAGI. Trimming removed 4 bases from V and 8 bases from J; junction bases left unmatched: 13. This CDR3 region has 16 residues. CDR3 DNA sequence: TGTGCCAGCAGTTCCTCCTACAGGGGGAAGAAGGATGAGCAGTTCTTC. Protein sequence: CASSSSYRGKKDEQFF.

The chain uses TRBV5-1 and TRBJ2-7; TRBD2 aligns across 9 bases. J was trimmed by 0 bases and V by 4 bases; bases with no gene match: 17. CDR3 size: 19 residues. Germline V gene sequence: CDR1 SGHRS, CDR2 YFSETQ. The CDR3 is CASSEPHRSGRPSSYEQYF. The DNA of the CDR3 is TGCGCCAGCAGCGAACCCCACAGAAGCGGGAGGCCGAGCTCCTACGAGCAGTACTTC.

The chain employs TRBV12-3 or TRBV12-4 and TRBJ2-1, with D maybe TRBD2 (5 bases). V was shortened by 3 bases and J by 8 bases, with 11 bases between the two germline ends. The CDR3 runs to 13 residues. DNA of the CDR3: TGTGCCAGCAGTTTCGTAACTAGAGATGAGCAGTTCTTC. It encodes CASSFVTRDEQFF.

The chain couples TRBV28 to TRBJ2-1; tentatively, D is TRBD1 (5 bases). Germline V gene data show CDR1 as MDHEN and CDR2 as SYDVKM. The germline V and J ends were trimmed by 6 bases and 4 bases, with 13 bases remaining between them. This CDR3 contains 14 residues. CDR3 nucleotides: TGTGCCAGCAGGGGCAGGGATGGATACAATGAGCAGTTCTTC. Protein sequence: CASRGRDGYNEQFF.

This clone appeared a single time. The chain has TRBV4-1 and TRBJ1-2; 7 bases are shared with TRBD1. Trimming at V came to 4 bases and at J to 2 bases, leaving 4 bases not matched to a gene. This CDR3 contains 14 residues. Germline V lookup: CDR1 MGHRA, CDR2 YSYEKL. CDR3 in DNA: TGCGCCAGCAGCCCAGGGGGACAGAACTATGGCTACACCTTC. This encodes CASSPGGQNYGYTF.

The V call is TRBV19, the J call TRBJ1-3; D remains unclear. V was shortened by 7 bases and J by 0 bases, with 10 bases between the two germline ends. The CDR3 totals 14 residues. Germline V gene lookup returns CDR1 LNHDA and CDR2 SQIVND (reference sequence). CDR3 protein: CASTAGHSGNTIYF. The CDR3 bases are TGTGCCAGTACGGCCGGCCACTCTGGAAACACCATATATTTT. The full variable domain, its missing parts supplied by reference TRBV19 and TRBJ1-3, is DGGITQSPKYLFRKEGQNVTLSCEQNLNHDAMYWYRQDPGQGLRLIYYSQIVNDFQKGDIAEGYSVSREKKESFPLTVTSAQKNPTAFYLCASTAGHSGNTIYFGEGSWLTVV.

V gene TRBV27 combines with J gene TRBJ1-1; possibly TRBD1 for D (5 bases). Germline V CDR1 and CDR2: MNHEY, SMNVEV (reference sequence). The V end was cut by 4 bases, the J end by 5 bases, with 17 bases between. The CDR3 runs 15 residues. The CDR3, as DNA: TGTGCCAGCAGTTCATATTCAGGGTGGGATACTGAAGCTTTCTTT. It codes for CASSSYSGWDTEAFF.

The chain joins TRBV27 to TRBJ1-2, with D perhaps TRBD1 (6 bases). Deletions cut 5 bases from V and 4 bases from J, with 17 bases between. Germline lookup yields CDR1 MNHEY and CDR2 SMNVEV (reference sequence). This CDR3 is 15 amino acids long. CDR3 sequence: CASSQQGISGYGYTF. DNA for the CDR3: TGTGCCAGCAGTCAGCAGGGGATCAGTGGCTATGGCTACACCTTC.

The chain is built from TRBV21-1 and TRBJ2-1; the table's D gene call, TRBD1, was not cross checked with the DNA. TRBV21-1 is a pseudogene locus. The CDR3 loop spans 15 amino acids. The DNA for the CDR3 is TGTGCCAGCAGGCAGGGGTCCCAGATCTACAATGAGCAGTTCTTC. This codes for CASRQGSQIYNEQFF.

The chain couples TRBV23-1 to TRBJ2-2; TRBD1 matches at 11 bases. TRBV23-1 falls under the ORF class, with uncertain function. This CDR3 has 17 amino acids. The J segment lost 4 bases and the V segment lost 2 bases, leaving 6 bases of the junction unmatched. The CDR3: CASSQGDRGSRTGELFF. The CDR3 coding sequence is TGCGCCAGCAGTCAAGGGGACAGGGGGAGCCGCACCGGGGAGCTGTTTTTT.

This sequence joins TRBV30 and TRBJ1-3; 8 bases are shared with TRBD1. CDR1 and CDR2 from the germline V gene are GTSNPN and SVGIG (reference sequence). The CDR3 has 14 amino acids. The ends lost 2 bases at V and 4 bases at J; junction bases unmatched: 4. CDR3 DNA: TGTGCCTGGAGTATCAGGGGGCCCGGAAACACCATATATTTT. Protein sequence: CAWSIRGPGNTIYF.

V gene TRBV19 combines with J gene TRBJ2-5; weak D call: TRBD2 (6 bases). The V gene lost 6 bases and the J gene lost 5 bases, with 13 bases spanning the gap. In germline, CDR1 is LNHDA, CDR2 SQIVND (reference sequence). The CDR3 has 13 residues. The CDR3, as DNA: TGTGCCAGTAGGGAGGGTCCGACGGAGACCCAGTACTTC. It encodes CASREGPTETQYF.

The V gene is TRBV21-1, the J gene TRBJ2-7. TRBV21-1 is described as a pseudogene. This CDR3 has 15 amino acids. The CDR3 region is CASSKAPASSYEQYF. As DNA, the CDR3 is TGTGCCAGCAGCAAAGCCCCAGCTTCCTCCTACGAGCAGTACTTC.

The chain joins TRBV7-8 to TRBJ2-2; 9 positions match TRBD1. Germline loops: CDR1 SGHVS, CDR2 FQNEAQ. The CDR3 loop spans 18 amino acids. The junction had 12 bases not matched to a gene; V was cut back by 7 bases and J by 0 bases. The CDR3 loop is CASTSPRDRATNTGELFF. The DNA of the CDR3 is TGTGCCAGCACCTCCCCTCGGGACAGGGCTACGAACACCGGGGAGCTGTTTTTT.

The rearrangement links TRBV6-5 to TRBJ1-1; 9 nucleotides line up with TRBD1. The ends lost 6 bases at V and 11 bases at J; junction bases unmatched: 13. CDR1 MNHEY and CDR2 SVGAGI come from the germline V gene. CDR3 length equals 14 residues. The CDR3 DNA follows: TGTGCCAGCAGCGCCCGACAGGGGGACTTCGGGGCTTTCTTT. Translating gives CASSARQGDFGAFF.

The rearrangement links TRBV6-4 to TRBJ2-1; D is possibly TRBD2 (5 bases). Germline-derived CDR1 and CDR2 are MRHNA and SNTAGT. Deletions cut 4 bases from V and 7 bases from J, with 8 bases between. The CDR3 runs 12 residues. The CDR3 reads CASSAGENEQFF. The CDR3 bases are TGTGCCAGCAGTGCCGGGGAGAATGAGCAGTTCTTC.

The rearrangement uses TRBV2 and TRBJ2-7; no clear D. The germline V gene encodes CDR1 SNHLY and CDR2 FYNNEI. V shed 4 bases and J shed 9 bases, with 16 bases lying between them. The CDR3 has 13 residues. The CDR3 nucleotides read TGTGCCAGCAGTGGAGACTCACCTCGGGCGCAGTACTTC. As protein: CASSGDSPRAQYF.

This clone came up once. The chain carries TRBV18 and TRBJ2-5; D is perhaps TRBD2 (5 bases). Germline-derived CDR1 and CDR2 are KGHSH and LQKENI. CDR3 size: 13 residues. Trimming took 3 bases from V and 5 from J, leaving 10 bases between them. CDR3 loop: CASSPGSGETQYF. The CDR3 region has the DNA TGTGCCAGCTCACCGGGGTCGGGGGAGACCCAGTACTTC.